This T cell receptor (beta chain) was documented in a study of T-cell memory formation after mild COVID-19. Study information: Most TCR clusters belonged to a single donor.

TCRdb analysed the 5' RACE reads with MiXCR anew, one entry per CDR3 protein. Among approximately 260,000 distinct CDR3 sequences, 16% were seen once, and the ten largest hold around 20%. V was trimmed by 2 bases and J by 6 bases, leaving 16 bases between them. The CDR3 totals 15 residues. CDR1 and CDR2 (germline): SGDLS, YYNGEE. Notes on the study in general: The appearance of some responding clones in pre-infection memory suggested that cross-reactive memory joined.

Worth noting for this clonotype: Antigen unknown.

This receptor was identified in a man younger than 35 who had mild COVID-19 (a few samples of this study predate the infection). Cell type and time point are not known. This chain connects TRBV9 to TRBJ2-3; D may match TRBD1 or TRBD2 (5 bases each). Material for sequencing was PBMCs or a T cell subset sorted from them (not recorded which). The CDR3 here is CASSVWDARRDTQYF. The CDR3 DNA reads TGTGCCAGCAGCGTGTGGGACGCCCGGCGGGATACGCAGTATTTT.